This T cell receptor (beta chain) was recovered during a study of cytomegalovirus exposure and HLA in healthy donors. TCRdb's copy holds only in-frame clones and misses some; the assay was immunoSEQ multiplex PCR. The table has 200,000 or so clones, around nine tenths seen once. The source of this sequence is a young woman in good health and CMV-seronegative. The specimen sequenced was PBMCs.

CDR3 nucleotides: TGTGCCAGCAGCTTACAGACAGGACAAGAGACCCAGTACTTC. It yields the protein CASSLQTGQETQYF. The chain carries TRBV7-2 and TRBJ2-5; perhaps TRBD1 as D (6 bases). The germline V gene encodes CDR1 SGHTA and CDR2 FQGNSA. V was cut by 2 bases and J by 2 bases, with 9 bases left in between. The CDR3 sequence is 14 residues long. Full variable domain (rest looked up from reference TRBV7-2 and TRBJ2-5): GAGVSQSPSNKVTEKGKDVELRCDPISGHTALYWYRQSLGQGLEFLIYFQGNSAPDKSGLPSDRFSAERTGGSVSTLTIQRTQQEDSAVYLCASSLQTGQETQYFGPGTRLLVL.